This TCR beta chain was recovered during a study of blood T cell repertoires in COVID-19. Study-level background: PBMCs, B-cell-depleted T cells, or T cells were the source of the cDNA or gDNA that made up the material.

Methods used by the authors: Counts of nucleated cells, estimated from reference gene primer amplification, were obtained. Assay: immunoSEQ multiplex PCR; the TCRdb copy retains only in-frame clones and omits some. For V, J and clone size, that table is used; D and trimming come from the DNA. The data show roughly 200,000 clones, more than 80% seen once. This CDR3 has 14 residues. The V gene's germline CDR1 is MNHEY and CDR2 SVGAGI. The V and J ends lost 9 bases and 4 bases respectively, with 16 bases between them. Participant-reported clinical history was the basis for cohort assignment. The TCR sequence derives from a man aged 25-40 years who had recovered from COVID-19. This chain links TRBV6-5 with TRBJ1-5; D is uncertain. Sequencing was carried out using PBMCs or T cells enriched from blood (not recorded which). This chain's CDR3 is CASSPTTGNQPQHF. CDR3 DNA sequence: TGTGCCAGTAGCCCGACGACGGGAAATCAGCCCCAGCATTTT.